A single sample is the source of the 5 T cell receptor beta chains below, sequenced in a study of low-dose radiotherapy and immunotherapy resistance in tumors. Alpha- and beta-chain coverage of first-strand cDNA came from TRAV- and TRBV-specific primers. Using a constant-region primer together with a V-primer adapter, TCRs were subjected to around 22 PCR cycles of amplification. TCRdb ran MiXCR on the reads and lists one entry per CDR3 protein. The sample records almost 45,000 distinct CDR3 sequences, around a quarter being singletons. Noted time point: after trial treatment. As to treatment: LDRT plus nivolumab, ipilimumab, low-dose cyclophosphamide and aspirin (RACIN trial). The input for sequencing was PBMCs, taken after low-dose radiotherapy plus immunotherapy. The receptors come from a male donor with prostate cancer.

This clonotype appeared a few times. The junction departs from germline at one end; a sequencing error may be responsible. This sequence joins TRBV5-1 and TRBJ2-5; TRBD1 agrees at 7 bases. Per the germline V gene, CDR1 is SGHRS and CDR2 is YFSETQ. The CDR3 has 14 amino acids. The CDR3 sequence: CASSDGQAQGTQYF. The DNA for the CDR3 is TGCGCCAGCAGCGACGGACAGGCCCAAGGGACCCAGTACTTC.

This clonotype was recorded many times. V is TRBV20-1 and J is TRBJ2-2; 7 bases fit TRBD2. This CDR3 is built from 14 residues. The ends lost 2 bases at V and 4 bases at J; junction bases unmatched: 4. CDR1 is DFQATT, CDR2 SNEGSKA, per germline (reference sequence). The CDR3 loop reads CSARIGRPTGELFF. CDR3 nucleotides: TGCAGTGCTAGAATCGGGAGGCCCACCGGGGAGCTGTTTTTT.

This clonotype has at least ten counts. This chain uses TRBV20-1 with TRBJ2-4; D remains unclear. Trimming took 6 bases from V and 0 from J, leaving 9 bases between them. The CDR3 spans 13 residues. Germline loops: CDR1 DFQATT, CDR2 SNEGSKA (reference sequence). Written as DNA, the CDR3 is TGCAGTGCCGTTGAGTCAGCCAAAAACATTCAGTACTTC. Residues: CSAVESAKNIQYF.

This clonotype appeared many times. The chain couples TRBV7-9 to TRBJ2-7; 12 bases are a match to TRBD2. The V and J ends lost 4 bases and 2 bases, in that order; junction bases with no gene match: 3. Germline assignment: CDR1 SEHNR and CDR2 FQNEAQ (reference sequence). This CDR3 spans 15 amino acids. CDR3 sequence: CASSSTSGSAYEQYF. CDR3 nucleotide sequence: TGTGCCAGCAGCTCGACTAGCGGGAGTGCCTACGAGCAGTACTTC.

This clonotype was detected ten times or more. The rearrangement uses TRBV20-1 and TRBJ1-1; D is unclear. The CDR3 consists of 12 residues. V dropped 6 bases and J dropped 3 bases, with 11 bases sitting between them. Germline V gives CDR1 DFQATT, CDR2 SNEGSKA (reference sequence). The CDR3 reads CSARTRDTEAFF. CDR3 nucleotides: TGCAGTGCAAGAACACGGGACACTGAAGCTTTCTTT.